The source of this TCR beta chain is a study of radiotherapy plus CTLA-4 blockade in lung cancer. Study context: Disease control was achieved by around 33% of patients, and objective responses by 18%. Findings and caveats of the study: Tumor-derived TCR clones expanded in blood after radiotherapy plus ipilimumab.

The CDR3 totals 16 residues. CDR1 is MDHEN, CDR2 SYDVKM, per germline. V shed 4 bases and J 2 bases; nucleotides not matched to a gene: 10. Of note for this clone: Its specificity is not known.

The data were produced by immunoSEQ multiplex PCR, yet TCRdb's version contains in-frame clones alone and is incomplete. Among 80,000 or so clones listed, around 76% were seen once. This sample comprised peripheral blood, obtained from a patient treated with radiotherapy plus ipilimumab. The TCR comes from a human donor with non-small cell lung cancer who had a partial response to radiotherapy plus ipilimumab. Some clones in this sample may be carry-over from other donors' samples. The V call is TRBV28, the J call TRBJ2-7; 8 bases match TRBD2. CDR3 coding DNA: TGTGCCAGCAGTTCCCCCCGCGGGAGGAACCCCTACGAGCAGTACTTC. Translated: CASSSPRGRNPYEQYF.